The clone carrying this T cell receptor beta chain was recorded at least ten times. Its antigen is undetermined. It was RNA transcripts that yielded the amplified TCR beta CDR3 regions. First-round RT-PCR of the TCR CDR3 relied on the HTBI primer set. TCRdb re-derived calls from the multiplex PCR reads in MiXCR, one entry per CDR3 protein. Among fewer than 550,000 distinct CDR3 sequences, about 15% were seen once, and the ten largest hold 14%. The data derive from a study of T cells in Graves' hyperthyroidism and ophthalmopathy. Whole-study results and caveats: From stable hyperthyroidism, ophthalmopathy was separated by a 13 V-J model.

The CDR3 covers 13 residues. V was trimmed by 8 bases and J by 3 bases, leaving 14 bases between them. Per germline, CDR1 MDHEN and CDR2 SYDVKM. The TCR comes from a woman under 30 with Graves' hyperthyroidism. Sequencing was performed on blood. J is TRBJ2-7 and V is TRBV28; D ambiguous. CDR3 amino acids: CASPRTGHYEQYF. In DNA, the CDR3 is TGTGCCAGCCCCCGGACGGGCCACTACGAGCAGTACTTC. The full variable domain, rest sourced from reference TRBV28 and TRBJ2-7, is DVKVTQSSRYLVKRTGEKVFLECVQDMDHENMFWYRQDPGLGLRLIYFSYDVKMKEKGDIPEGYSVSREKKERFSLILESASTNQTSMYLCASPRTGHYEQYFGPGTRLTVT.